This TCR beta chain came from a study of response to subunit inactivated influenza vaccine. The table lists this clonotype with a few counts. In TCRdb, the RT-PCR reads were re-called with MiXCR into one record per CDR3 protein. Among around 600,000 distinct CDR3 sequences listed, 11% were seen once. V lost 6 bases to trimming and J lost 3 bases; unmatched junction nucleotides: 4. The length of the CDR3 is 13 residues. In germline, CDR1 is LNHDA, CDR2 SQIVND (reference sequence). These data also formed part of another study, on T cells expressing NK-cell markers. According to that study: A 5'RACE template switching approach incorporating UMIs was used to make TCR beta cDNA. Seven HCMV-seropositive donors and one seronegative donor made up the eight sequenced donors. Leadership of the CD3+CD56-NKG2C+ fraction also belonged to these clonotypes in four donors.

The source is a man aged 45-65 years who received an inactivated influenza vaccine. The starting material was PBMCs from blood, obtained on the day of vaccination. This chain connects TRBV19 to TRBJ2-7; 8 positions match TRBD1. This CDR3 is CASRAGGVYEQYF. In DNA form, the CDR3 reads TGTGCCAGTAGGGCAGGGGGCGTCTACGAGCAGTACTTC.